These 14 T cell receptor beta chains were sequenced from one sample in a study of T cells in Graves' hyperthyroidism and ophthalmopathy. RNA transcripts provided the source from which TCR beta CDR3 regions were amplified. HTBI primers drove first-round RT-PCR of the TCR CDR3. One entry per CDR3 protein results from TCRdb running MiXCR on the multiplex PCR reads. This table holds over 700,000 distinct CDR3 sequences, about 17% found once. The sequenced material came from blood. The receptors were gathered from a woman in her forties or fifties with Graves' hyperthyroidism that later progressed to Graves' ophthalmopathy.

This clonotype has ten or more counts. CDR3 sequence (DNA): TGCAGTGCTCCATCGAGGGGGGACGGGGGGAGCTTCAACGAGCAGTACTTC. This sequence encodes CSAPSRGDGGSFNEQYF. The chain couples TRBV20-1 to TRBJ2-7; perhaps TRBD2 as D (7 bases). V gave up 5 bases and J gave up 5 bases, with 28 bases separating them. The CDR3 is 17 amino acids. Germline assignment: CDR1 DFQATT and CDR2 SNEGSKA (reference sequence).

This clonotype has a handful of counts. V is TRBV27 and J is TRBJ1-5, with a possible D match to TRBD1 (5 bases). Germline CDR1 MNHEY, CDR2 SMNVEV (reference sequence). V was pared by 3 bases and J by 1 base, with 10 bases between. This CDR3 spans 15 amino acids. The CDR3 loop reads CASSFQGKSNQPQHF. For the CDR3, the DNA is TGTGCCAGCAGTTTCCAGGGAAAGAGCAATCAGCCCCAGCATTTT.

This clonotype was picked up a small number of times. The chain has TRBV29-1 and TRBJ2-1, with 7 bases lining up with TRBD2. Germline trimming cut 6 bases from V and 3 bases from J; bases unmatched to any gene: 11. The CDR3 spans 15 residues. Germline CDR1 is SQVTM and CDR2 is ANQGSEA. CDR3 residues: CSVDRTRTIYNEQFF. The CDR3 bases are TGCAGCGTGGACCGGACTAGGACGATCTACAATGAGCAGTTCTTC.

This clonotype was counted at least ten times. The chain's CDR3 is CASSHHPGQGPETQYF. For the CDR3, the DNA is TGTGCCAGCAGCCATCATCCGGGACAGGGACCAGAGACCCAGTACTTC. V gene TRBV14 combines with J gene TRBJ2-5; 9 bases map to TRBD1. Unmatched junction bases numbered 9, after V lost 3 bases and J lost 4 bases. The CDR3 runs 16 residues. Germline V gene lookup returns CDR1 SGHDN and CDR2 FVKESK.

This clonotype was detected a few times. The chain has TRBV3-1 and TRBJ1-1, with unresolved D. CDR1 is LGHDT and CDR2 is YNNKEL in the germline V gene (reference sequence). This CDR3 comprises 15 residues. V was clipped by 5 bases and J by 1 base, with 14 bases between them. The chain's CDR3 is CASSVKGFANTEAFF. CDR3 sequence (DNA): TGTGCCAGCAGCGTAAAAGGATTTGCGAACACTGAAGCTTTCTTT.

This clonotype was detected ten times or more. V usage is TRBV3-1 and J usage is TRBJ2-3; D not resolved. The V gene lost 3 bases and the J gene lost 6 bases, with 7 bases spanning the gap. Germline V lookup: CDR1 LGHDT, CDR2 YNNKEL (reference sequence). This CDR3 contains 12 residues. The CDR3 DNA reads TGTGCCAGCAGCCATCCGGATGATACGCAGTATTTT. Its protein is CASSHPDDTQYF.

This clonotype has at least ten counts. The genes are TRBV11-2 and TRBJ1-1, with D possibly TRBD1 on 5 matching bases. V was shortened by 5 bases and J by 3 bases, with 10 bases between the two germline ends. Germline V gene lookup returns CDR1 SGHAT and CDR2 FQNNGV. This CDR3 spans 13 amino acids. The CDR3 DNA reads TGTGCCAGCAGCCCTGGGGGGTACACTGAAGCTTTCTTT. This codes for CASSPGGYTEAFF. Together with reference TRBV11-2 and TRBJ1-1, the CDR3 gives the full variable domain: EAGVAQSPRYKIIEKRQSVAFWCNPISGHATLYWYQQILGQGPKLLIQFQNNGVVDDSQLPKDRFSAERLKGVDSTLKIQPAKLEDSAVYLCASSPGGYTEAFFGQGTRLTVV.

The chain uses TRBV2 and TRBJ2-1; TRBD2 agrees at 9 bases. The CDR3 has 11 amino acids. Per the germline V gene, CDR1 is SNHLY and CDR2 is FYNNEI. The junction had 3 bases not matched to a gene; V was cut back by 3 bases and J by 15 bases. Here the CDR3 reads CASSEGGRGFF. The CDR3 DNA reads as TGTGCCAGCAGTGAGGGCGGGAGGGGGTTCTTC.

Only a few counts were recorded for this clonotype. The chain couples TRBV7-8 to TRBJ1-6; 8 nucleotides line up with TRBD1. V was clipped by 1 base and J by 0 bases; unmatched bases: 5. From germline, CDR1 is SGHVS and CDR2 FQNEAQ. The CDR3 consists of 18 residues. Here the CDR3 reads CASSLEGTGSSYNSPLHF. The CDR3 DNA is TGTGCCAGCAGCTTAGAGGGGACAGGTAGCTCCTATAATTCACCCCTCCACTTT.

This clonotype was seen more than once but under ten times. The chain joins TRBV13 to TRBJ1-2; the match to TRBD1 covers 8 bases. This CDR3 has 14 residues. With V trimmed by 4 bases and J by 3 bases, 4 bases remained unmatched. Germline CDR1 PRHDT, CDR2 FYEKMQ (reference sequence). CDR3 bases: TGTGCCAGCAGCTCAAACAGGGGGTACTATGGCTACACCTTC. Its translation is CASSSNRGYYGYTF.

This chain uses TRBV6-1 with TRBJ2-1; 10 bases match TRBD2. From germline, CDR1 is MNHNS and CDR2 SASEGT. The ends lost 6 bases at V and 7 bases at J; junction bases unmatched: 6. This CDR3 has 14 amino acids. For the CDR3, the DNA is TGTGCCAGCAGATCTAGCGGGGGCTTTAATGAGCAGTTCTTC. Amino acid sequence: CASRSSGGFNEQFF.

The chain is built from TRBV2 and TRBJ1-5; TRBD1 might be the D (5 bases). CDR3 length: 17 residues. The V gene's germline CDR1 is SNHLY and CDR2 FYNNEI. The germline V and J ends were trimmed by 7 bases and 1 base, with 20 bases remaining between them. CDR3 DNA sequence: TGTGCCAGCACCCCATCCCGGGGGGAGGCCAGCAATCAGCCCCAGCATTTT. This encodes CASTPSRGEASNQPQHF.

This rearrangement joins TRBV7-6 to TRBJ1-6; 8 bases fit TRBD1. The length of the CDR3 is 14 residues. Germline CDR1 and CDR2: SGHVS and FNYEAQ. Germline trimming cut 4 bases from V and 10 bases from J; bases unmatched to any gene: 6. CDR3 nucleotide sequence: TGTGCCAGCAGCTCTTCAGGGGGCACATCACCCCTCCACTTT. Its translation: CASSSSGGTSPLHF.

This rearrangement joins TRBV30 to TRBJ1-6, with 8 positions matching TRBD1. The CDR3 consists of 13 residues. CDR1 and CDR2 (germline): GTSNPN, SVGIG (reference sequence). V shed 5 bases, J shed 12 bases, and the junction held 9 bases outside the gene matches. The CDR3 nucleotides read TGTGCCTGGGCCGGGACAGGCCTCCTACCCCTCCACTTT. Protein product: CAWAGTGLLPLHF.